This T cell receptor (beta chain) came from a study of beta chain features in type 1 diabetes. Study summary: Across all samples, fewer than 120,000,000 sorted cells were examined.

Germline V gives CDR1 MDHEN, CDR2 SYDVKM. The CDR3 is 16 amino acids. V was clipped by 8 bases and J by 1 base, with 18 bases between them. Expressed TCRB transcripts were sequenced, since all the RNA that had been isolated was reverse transcribed. This table comes from immunoSEQ multiplex PCR, and its TCRdb copy is limited to in-frame clones, with some not included. This table has hundreds of thousands of clones, more than 13% appearing once. General observations from the study: Among patients, naive, central memory and Treg TCRB repertoires appeared more similar than among healthy donors. When Type 1 diabetes patients were examined, their TCRB CDR3s proved moderately but significantly shorter in all four CD4+ subsets. Any HLA effect on TCRB rearrangement was left unresolved by small sub-analyses. Patients and controls would share equally any PCR tilt toward shorter templates.

About this clone: Its antigen is not known.

The chain combines TRBV28 with TRBJ2-1; D might be TRBD2 (6 bases). This receptor was taken from a man aged 18 to 30 with type 1 diabetes. Sequenced material: naive CD4+ T cells from blood. The CDR3 DNA reads as TGTGCCAGCGGCAGGTGGACTACTCAATCCTACAATGAGCAGTTCTTC. Its translation is CASGRWTTQSYNEQFF.